Listed below are T cell receptor beta chains from one sample, sequenced in a study of T-cell reconstitution after alpha-beta-depleted transplantation in children. Using its own MiXCR run on the PCR reads, TCRdb lists one record per CDR3 protein. The table has 300,000 to 350,000 distinct CDR3 sequences, around 25% seen once. The specimen was PBMCs, mostly from graft donor cells, collected 180 days after TCRalphabeta/CD19-depleted stem cell transplant. Receptor source: a male patient aged 5 to 17 who had a stem cell transplant for acute lymphoblastic leukemia, so the T cells may come from the graft donor. CDR3s include the opening cysteine and the closing phenylalanine or tryptophan. The D gene is left open where the match is weak. Clone size is shown for a subset of rows, as once, few, many or a class of expanded clone.

>TRBJ2-7|TRBV12-3/TRBV12-4|.|.|15
CASSLWGIGSYEQYF
TGTGCCAGCAGTTTATGGGGGATCGGCTCCTACGAGCAGTACTTC
>TRBJ2-2|TRBV5-1|.|.|15
CASKTRPGYTGELFF
TGCGCCAGTAAAACCCGACCCGGGTACACCGGGGAGCTGTTTTTT
>TRBJ2-1|TRBV18|TRBD2|few|14
CASSQSGRENEQFF
TGTGCCAGCTCTCAAAGCGGGAGGGAGAATGAGCAGTTCTTC
>TRBJ2-3|TRBV7-6|.|few|15
CASSFGRGHADTQYF
TGTGCCAGCAGCTTTGGCAGGGGTCACGCAGATACGCAGTATTTT
>TRBJ2-1|TRBV18|TRBD1|.|15
CASSLQGGNYNEQFF
TGTGCCAGCTCGCTACAGGGGGGAAACTACAATGAGCAGTTCTTC
>TRBJ2-1|TRBV3-1|TRBD2|.|19
CASSPRTSGRPFDYNEQFF
TGTGCCAGCAGCCCTAGGACTAGCGGGAGACCCTTCGACTACAATGAGCAGTTCTTC
>TRBJ2-3|TRBV5-1|TRBD2|few|16
CASSRIPSLAGDTQYF
TGCGCCAGCAGCAGGATCCCCTCTCTAGCGGGAGATACGCAGTATTTT
>TRBJ2-1|TRBV9|.|.|15
CASSVASSVFHEQFF
TGTGCCAGCAGCGTAGCGTCTAGTGTTTTCCATGAGCAGTTCTTC
>TRBJ1-1|TRBV20-1|.|.|12
CSAKRGNTEAFF
TGCAGTGCTAAAAGAGGGAACACTGAAGCTTTCTTT
>TRBJ2-7|TRBV12-3/TRBV12-4|TRBD2|few|13
CASSLGGGYQQYF
TGTGCCAGCAGTTTAGGGGGAGGGTACCAGCAGTACTTC
>TRBJ1-1|TRBV21-1|.|few|15
CASSKMRRGNTEAFF
TGTGCCAGCAGCAAAATGAGGCGGGGGAACACTGAAGCTTTCTTT
>TRBJ2-3|TRBV20-1|.|.|16
CSARDPLAPITDTQYF
TGCAGTGCTAGAGATCCGCTAGCGCCTATAACAGATACGCAGTATTTT
>TRBJ2-1|TRBV4-1|.|.|13
CASSQVIADEQFF
TGCGCCAGCAGCCAAGTAATTGCGGATGAGCAGTTCTTC
>TRBJ2-4|TRBV27|.|.|13
CASRGHTKNIQYF
TGTGCCAGCAGAGGGCACACCAAAAACATTCAGTACTTC
>TRBJ2-5|TRBV11-2|TRBD2|.|15
CASSPAGLAGETQYF
TGTGCCAGCAGCCCCGCCGGACTAGCGGGAGAAACCCAGTACTTC
>TRBJ2-7|TRBV14|.|.|15
CASSQWGHPLYEQYF
TGTGCCAGCAGCCAGTGGGGACACCCTTTGTACGAGCAGTACTTC
>TRBJ2-5|TRBV5-1|.|few|12
CASSFNQETQYF
TGCGCCAGCAGCTTTAATCAAGAGACCCAGTACTTC
>TRBJ2-7|TRBV3-1|TRBD2|few|15
CASSHRTSGSSEQYF
TGTGCCAGCAGCCATAGGACTAGCGGGAGCAGCGAGCAGTACTTC
>TRBJ1-5|TRBV4-1|.|.|14
CASSLSPGNQPQHF
TGCGCCAGCAGCCTCTCTCCGGGCAATCAGCCCCAGCATTTT
>TRBJ2-1|TRBV7-2|.|few|14
CASSFTMPGREQFF
TGTGCCAGCAGCTTTACGATGCCGGGAAGGGAGCAGTTCTTC
>TRBJ2-1|TRBV25-1|TRBD2|few|18
CASSEPWGVAGVNNEQFF
TGTGCCAGCAGTGAACCGTGGGGCGTAGCGGGAGTTAACAATGAGCAGTTCTTC
>TRBJ2-1|TRBV7-7|.|.|13
CATRIVPYNEQFF
TGTGCCACCCGCATAGTCCCCTACAATGAGCAGTTCTTC
>TRBJ2-7|TRBV12-3/TRBV12-4|.|.|13
CASSFLGVYEQYF
TGTGCCAGCAGTTTCTTAGGTGTGTACGAGCAGTACTTC
>TRBJ1-1|TRBV5-1|.|.|12
CASSTQGTEAFF
TGCGCCAGCAGCACACAGGGAACTGAAGCTTTCTTT
>TRBJ2-1|TRBV5-1|TRBD2|many|17
CASSPQLAQRMRDEQFF
TGCGCCAGCAGCCCGCAACTAGCGCAGCGTATGAGGGATGAGCAGTTCTTC
>TRBJ2-7|TRBV7-8|TRBD2|.|14
CASVPRLAEHEQYF
TGTGCCAGCGTACCAAGACTAGCGGAGCACGAGCAGTACTTC
>TRBJ2-7|TRBV7-9|TRBD2|.|14
CASILAGGSYEQYF
TGTGCCAGCATCCTGGCGGGAGGGTCCTACGAGCAGTACTTC
>TRBJ1-5|TRBV2|.|few|16
CASRHKWGRASQPQHF
TGTGCCAGCAGGCACAAATGGGGCAGGGCTAGCCAGCCCCAGCATTTT
>TRBJ1-1|TRBV9|TRBD1|few|15
CASSVDWTGMTEAFF
TGTGCCAGCAGCGTAGATTGGACAGGGATGACTGAAGCTTTCTTT
>TRBJ2-7|TRBV25-1|.|few|15
CASSEGLLSSYEQYF
TGTGCCAGCAGTGAAGGTCTTCTATCCTCCTACGAGCAGTACTTC
>TRBJ2-3|TRBV12-3/TRBV12-4|.|.|13
CASSYREADTQYF
TGTGCCAGCAGTTACAGGGAGGCGGATACGCAGTATTTT
>TRBJ2-7|TRBV7-9|.|.|16
CASSSIHQGSGYEQYF
TGTGCCAGCAGCTCAATTCACCAGGGAAGCGGCTACGAGCAGTACTTC
>TRBJ1-1|TRBV20-1|.|few|13
CSASRRGNTEAFF
TGCAGTGCTAGCCGCAGGGGGAACACTGAAGCTTTCTTT
>TRBJ2-1|TRBV7-9|TRBD2|.|14
CASVPSGSGNEQFF
TGTGCCAGCGTCCCTAGCGGGAGTGGCAATGAGCAGTTCTTC
>TRBJ2-7|TRBV2|.|.|12
CASTSSSYEQYF
TGTGCCAGCACCAGCTCCTCCTACGAGCAGTACTTC
>TRBJ1-5|TRBV13|.|.|15
CASSLAQGSNQPQHF
TGTGCCAGCAGCTTAGCGCAGGGTTCGAATCAGCCCCAGCATTTT
>TRBJ2-1|TRBV7-6|TRBD2|.|15
CASSALAGFRNEQFF
TGTGCCAGCAGCGCACTAGCGGGATTCCGTAATGAGCAGTTCTTC
>TRBJ2-5|TRBV24-1|.|.|16
CATSDWGSGNRETQYF
TGTGCCACCAGTGATTGGGGATCAGGGAATAGAGAGACCCAGTACTTC
>TRBJ1-1|TRBV7-8|.|.|17
CASSLVSLRVLNTEAFF
TGTGCCAGCAGCTTAGTGTCCCTCAGGGTTTTGAACACTGAAGCTTTCTTT
>TRBJ2-7|TRBV20-1|TRBD2|.|15
CSARGGAGRSYEQYF
TGCAGTGCTAGAGGCGGAGCGGGAAGGTCCTACGAGCAGTACTTC
>TRBJ1-1|TRBV3-1|.|.|13
CASSQGWDTEAFF
TGTGCCAGCAGCCAAGGGTGGGACACTGAAGCTTTCTTT
>TRBJ2-1|TRBV5-5|.|.|14
CASSSTNDYNEQFF
TGTGCCAGCAGCTCGACTAACGACTACAATGAGCAGTTCTTC
>TRBJ2-1|TRBV20-1|.|.|13
CSPLAAPINEQFF
TGCAGTCCACTAGCTGCCCCCATCAATGAGCAGTTCTTC
>TRBJ2-7|TRBV5-6|.|.|15
CASSSGPSYVYEQYF
TGTGCCAGCAGCTCAGGACCCAGCTATGTCTACGAGCAGTACTTC
>TRBJ1-2|TRBV3-1|TRBD1|few|16
CASSLTGTGLSYGYTF
TGTGCCAGCAGCCTAACCGGGACAGGGTTAAGCTATGGCTACACCTTC
>TRBJ2-1|TRBV20-1|.|.|16
CSARVLSGRTADEQFF
TGCAGTGCTAGAGTATTGTCAGGACGCACAGCGGATGAGCAGTTCTTC
>TRBJ2-3|TRBV12-5|.|.|14
CASADGQFTDTQYF
TGTGCTAGTGCCGACGGACAGTTCACAGATACGCAGTATTTT
>TRBJ2-6|TRBV4-1|.|.|16
CASSPGSGSGANVLTF
TGCGCCAGCAGCCCCGGGTCTGGCTCTGGGGCCAACGTCCTGACTTTC
>TRBJ2-6|TRBV5-5|.|.|15
CASSFTGTGANVLTF
TGTGCCAGCAGCTTTACAGGGACTGGGGCCAACGTCCTGACTTTC
>TRBJ2-1|TRBV20-1|TRBD2|.|14
CSARETLAGGRQFF
TGCAGTGCTAGAGAGACTCTAGCGGGAGGAAGGCAGTTCTTC
>TRBJ2-7|TRBV27|.|once|14
CASSLRASINEQYF
TGTGCCAGCAGTTTGAGGGCTAGCATAAATGAGCAGTACTTC
>TRBJ2-5|TRBV2|TRBD1|few|15
CASSLDRGYAETQYF
TGTGCCAGCAGCCTGGACAGGGGATACGCGGAGACCCAGTACTTC
>TRBJ2-5|TRBV20-1|TRBD2|few|14
CSARSAGGPKTQYF
TGCAGTGCTAGATCAGCGGGAGGGCCTAAGACCCAGTACTTC